This T cell receptor beta chain was profiled in a study of blood T cell repertoires in COVID-19. Study-wide context: Researchers got acute and convalescent COVID-19 samples from the United States, Italy and Spain. Nucleic acid was either cDNA or gDNA, and it came from T cells, B-cell-depleted T cells, or PBMCs.

Per the study methods: Estimates of nucleated cell counts were drawn from the amplification of reference gene primers. The method was immunoSEQ multiplex PCR; TCRdb's version includes in-frame clones alone and lacks a portion of them. The DNA gave D and trimming, while V, J and clone size come from that table. This sample has around 130,000 clones, with around 80% found just once. Across about two dozen US areas, participants ranged in age from 18 to 89 years. This clone was seen a handful of times. This receptor was taken from a middle-aged man with acute COVID-19. Sequencing was carried out using PBMCs or T cells enriched from blood (not recorded which).

CDR3 residues: CATSRDDRDYEKLFF. The CDR3 DNA sequence: TGTGCCACCAGCAGAGACGACAGGGACTATGAAAAACTGTTTTTT. The V call is TRBV15, the J call TRBJ1-4; TRBD1 agrees at 7 bases. CDR3 length: 15 amino acids. The J segment lost 6 bases and the V segment lost 0 bases, leaving 4 bases of the junction unmatched. The germline V gene has CDR1 LNHNV and CDR2 YYDKDF (reference sequence). Together with reference TRBV15 and TRBJ1-4, the CDR3 gives the full variable domain: DAMVIQNPRYQVTQFGKPVTLSCSQTLNHNVMYWYQQKSSQAPKLLFHYYDKDFNNEADTPDNFQSRRPNTSFCFLDIRSPGLGDTAMYLCATSRDDRDYEKLFFGSGTQLSVL.